This paragraph reports one TCR beta chain. Its specificity is not known. At one end, the junction sequence differs from germline, possibly due to a read error. The data were produced by immunoSEQ multiplex PCR, yet TCRdb's version contains in-frame clones alone and is incomplete. The sample has approximately 90,000 clones, roughly nine tenths seen once; the top ten hold roughly 1.5%. This specimen comes from a study of OX40 agonist ivuxolimab in advanced cancers. General study findings and limits: Partial responders at 0.1-3.0 mg/kg showed near-lowest clonal expansion.

The CDR3 runs 14 residues. Germline V gene sequence: CDR1 SSHAT, CDR2 FNYEAQ (reference sequence). The V gene is TRBV7-7, the J gene TRBJ2-1, with 9 bases that match TRBD2. This receptor was taken from an adult with an advanced solid tumor such as melanoma, head and neck, liver or kidney cancer. Source: CD4+ or CD8+ T cells sorted from blood, taken in a trial of the OX40 agonist ivuxolimab. In DNA, the CDR3 is TGTGCCAGCAGCCTAGCGGGGCGATACAATGAGCAGTTCTTC. It is translated as CASSLAGRYNEQFF.